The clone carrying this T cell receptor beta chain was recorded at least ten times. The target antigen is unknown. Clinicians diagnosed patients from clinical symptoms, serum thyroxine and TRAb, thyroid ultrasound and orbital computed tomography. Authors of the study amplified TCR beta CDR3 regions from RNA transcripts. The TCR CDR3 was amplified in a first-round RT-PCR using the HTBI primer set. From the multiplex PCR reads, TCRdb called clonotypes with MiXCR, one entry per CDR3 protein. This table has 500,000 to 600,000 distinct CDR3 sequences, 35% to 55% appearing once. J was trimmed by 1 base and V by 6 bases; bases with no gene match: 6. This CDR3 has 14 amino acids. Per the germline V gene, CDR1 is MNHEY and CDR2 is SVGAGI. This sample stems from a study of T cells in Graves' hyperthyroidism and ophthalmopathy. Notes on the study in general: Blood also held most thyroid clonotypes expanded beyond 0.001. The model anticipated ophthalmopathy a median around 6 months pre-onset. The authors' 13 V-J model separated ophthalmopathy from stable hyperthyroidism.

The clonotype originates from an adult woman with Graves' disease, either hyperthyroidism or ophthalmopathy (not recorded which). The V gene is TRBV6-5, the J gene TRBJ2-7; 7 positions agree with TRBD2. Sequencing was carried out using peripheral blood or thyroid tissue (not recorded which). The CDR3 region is CASRPLATSYEQYF. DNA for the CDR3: TGTGCCAGCAGACCACTAGCGACTTCCTACGAGCAGTACTTC.